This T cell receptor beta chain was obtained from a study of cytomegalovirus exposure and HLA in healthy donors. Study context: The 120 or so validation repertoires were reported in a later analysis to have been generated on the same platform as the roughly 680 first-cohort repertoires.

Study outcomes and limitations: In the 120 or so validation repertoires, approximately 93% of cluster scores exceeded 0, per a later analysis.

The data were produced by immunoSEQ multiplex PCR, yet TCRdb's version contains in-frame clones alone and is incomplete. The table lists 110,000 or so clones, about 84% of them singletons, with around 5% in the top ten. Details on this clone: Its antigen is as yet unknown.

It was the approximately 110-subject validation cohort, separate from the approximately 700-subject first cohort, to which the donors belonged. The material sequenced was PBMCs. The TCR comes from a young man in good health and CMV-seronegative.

The CDR3, as DNA: TGTGCCAGCAGCAACGGACAGGGGCAAGAGACCCAGTACTTC. Translated: CASSNGQGQETQYF. The chain employs TRBV7-6 and TRBJ2-5; 9 bases agree with TRBD1. V gave up 5 bases and J gave up 2 bases; unmatched junction bases: 3. From germline, CDR1 is SGHVS and CDR2 FNYEAQ. CDR3 length: 14 residues.